These 32 T cell receptor beta chains share one sample of origin, sequenced in a study of beta chain features in type 1 diabetes. The whole isolated RNA underwent reverse transcription, so sequencing captured expressed TCRB transcripts. Profiling relied on immunoSEQ multiplex PCR, and the TCRdb table lists in-frame clones only, not all of them. The table lists about 53,000 clones, around 60% of them singletons. No antigens are known for them. General observations from the study: Among all four CD4+ subsets, Type 1 diabetes patients had TCRB CDR3s that were moderately but significantly shorter.

The sequenced sample consisted of stem cell memory CD4+ T cells from blood. Every receptor here comes from a woman in her thirties with type 1 diabetes.

This clone was detected only a few times. V and J are TRBV4-1 and TRBJ2-6; a possible D gene is TRBD1 (6 bases). Germline V gene sequence: CDR1 MGHRA, CDR2 YSYEKL. Trimming cost V 6 bases and J 0 bases, with 12 bases left between them. This CDR3 comprises 16 residues. CDR3 DNA: TGCGCCAGCAGAACAGGGCCCTCCTCTGGGGCCAACGTCCTGACTTTC. Translating it yields CASRTGPSSGANVLTF.

The chain uses TRBV29-1 and TRBJ2-1; 12 bases map to TRBD2. The CDR3 runs to 17 residues. Germline CDR1 and CDR2: SQVTM and ANQGSEA. CDR3 sequence reads: CSLVLRLAGATYNEQFF. The CDR3, as DNA: TGCAGTCTGGTACTCCGACTAGCGGGAGCCACCTACAATGAGCAGTTCTTC.

The chain is built from TRBV5-4 and TRBJ2-2; TRBD2 matches at 7 bases. Germline V gene data show CDR1 as SGHNT and CDR2 as YYREEE (reference sequence). Trimming removed 0 bases from V and 0 bases from J; junction bases left unmatched: 2. The CDR3 has 16 amino acids. The CDR3 DNA follows: TGTGCCAGCAGCTTGGCTCTAGCGGCGAACACCGGGGAGCTGTTTTTT. This sequence encodes CASSLALAANTGELFF.

This chain connects TRBV29-1 to TRBJ2-2, with TRBD1 identical over 7 bases. Per germline, CDR1 SQVTM and CDR2 ANQGSEA. CDR3 length: 15 amino acids. V lost 7 bases, J lost 2 bases, and 10 bases stayed unmatched. The CDR3 bases are TGCAGCGCCAAACCGGGACAGCTTAACACCGGGGAGCTGTTTTTT. Amino acids: CSAKPGQLNTGELFF.

The chain is built from TRBV30 and TRBJ1-3, with D maybe TRBD1 (5 bases). Trimming shortened V by 5 bases and J by 0 bases, and 17 bases separated the two germline ends. The germline V gene has CDR1 GTSNPN and CDR2 SVGIG (reference sequence). This CDR3 is built from 16 residues. The CDR3 is CAWVGKDTSSGNTIYF. In DNA form, the CDR3 reads TGTGCCTGGGTTGGTAAGGACACGAGCTCTGGAAACACCATATATTTT.

The V gene is TRBV6-1, the J gene TRBJ1-1, with a weak D call TRBD1 (6 bases). The V gene lost 5 bases and the J gene lost 7 bases, with 20 bases spanning the gap. The germline CDR1 and CDR2 sequences are MNHNS and SASEGT. The CDR3 runs to 15 residues. This chain's CDR3 is CASSPSLRGVGEAFF. CDR3 DNA sequence: TGTGCCAGCAGTCCCAGCCTCAGGGGAGTTGGTGAAGCTTTCTTT.

This chain connects TRBV19 to TRBJ2-1; 7 bases map to TRBD2. The CDR3 spans 17 residues. Germline V lookup: CDR1 LNHDA, CDR2 SQIVND (reference sequence). The J segment lost 4 bases and the V segment lost 4 bases, leaving 13 bases of the junction unmatched. In nucleotides, the CDR3 is TGTGCCAGTAGTAGGAAGGCCGGGAGGAAAGCGTACAATGAGCAGTTCTTC. Protein sequence: CASSRKAGRKAYNEQFF. Together with reference TRBV19 and TRBJ2-1, the CDR3 gives the full variable domain: DGGITQSPKYLFRKEGQNVTLSCEQNLNHDAMYWYRQDPGQGLRLIYYSQIVNDFQKGDIAEGYSVSREKKESFPLTVTSAQKNPTAFYLCASSRKAGRKAYNEQFFGPGTRLTVL.

The gene calls are TRBV7-2 and TRBJ2-1, with D perhaps matching TRBD2 (6 bases). Trimming stripped 6 bases from V and 10 bases from J, with 16 bases between. From germline, CDR1 is SGHTA and CDR2 FQGNSA. CDR3 length: 13 amino acids. CDR3 DNA sequence: TGTGCCAGCAGTAGGGGAGGAACATACGAGCAGTTCTTC. Encoded protein: CASSRGGTYEQFF.

This clone has only a few counts. This rearrangement joins TRBV5-4 to TRBJ1-2; D ambiguous. Per germline, CDR1 SGHNT and CDR2 YYREEE (reference sequence). V shed 4 bases and J shed 1 base, with 17 bases lying between them. The CDR3 has 16 residues. This CDR3 is CASSPNPADNNYGYTF. CDR3 nucleotide sequence: TGTGCCAGCAGCCCAAATCCGGCAGACAATAACTATGGCTACACCTTC.

V and J are TRBV30 and TRBJ2-7; 7 nucleotides line up with TRBD1. From germline, CDR1 is GTSNPN and CDR2 SVGIG (reference sequence). The CDR3 sequence is 16 residues long. V trimming: 0 bases; J trimming: 2 bases; junction bases outside the gene matches: 10. In nucleotides, the CDR3 is TGTGCCTGGAGTGTAAGGGGGCGGGCACTTCCCTACGAGCAGTACTTC. This sequence encodes CAWSVRGRALPYEQYF.

This clone has a handful of counts. The chain recombines TRBV6-5 with TRBJ2-7; TRBD1 is a possible D gene (5 bases). Trimming stripped 6 bases from V and 2 bases from J, with 11 bases between. Germline V lookup: CDR1 MNHEY, CDR2 SVGAGI. CDR3 length: 13 residues. CDR3 DNA: TGTGCCAGCAGACTCTCAGGGACCTACGAGCAGTACTTC. Translation: CASRLSGTYEQYF.

The chain employs TRBV7-8 and TRBJ1-3; 7 bases are shared with TRBD1. The germline gives CDR1 SGHVS, CDR2 FQNEAQ. After removal of 1 base from V and 3 bases from J, the junction contained 0 bases not matched to a gene. The CDR3 extends over 14 amino acids. This chain's CDR3 is CASSLGDSGNTIYF. The DNA for the CDR3 is TGTGCCAGCAGCTTAGGGGACAGTGGAAACACCATATATTTT.

The rearrangement uses TRBV4-1 and TRBJ1-2; weak D call: TRBD1 (6 bases). There are 15 residues in the CDR3. Trimming shortened V by 0 bases and J by 2 bases, and 10 bases separated the two germline ends. CDR1 and CDR2 from the germline V gene are MGHRA and YSYEKL. CDR3 sequence reads: CASSQEAGANYGYTF. For the CDR3, the DNA is TGCGCCAGCAGCCAAGAGGCAGGGGCAAACTATGGCTACACCTTC.

V and J are TRBV6-1 and TRBJ1-1; maybe TRBD1 (6 bases). CDR1 MNHNS and CDR2 SASEGT come from the germline V gene. This CDR3 is built from 12 residues. The V and J ends lost 2 bases and 14 bases respectively, with 15 bases between them. The CDR3 bases are TGTGCCAGCAGTGAAAGGGCAGGGGCTTTGTTCTTT. Protein product: CASSERAGALFF.

This clone showed up just a few times. A read error may produce the germline difference seen at one junction end. V is TRBV7-9 and J is TRBJ1-2, with D unresolved. Germline CDR1 is SEHNR and CDR2 is FQNEAQ (reference sequence). This CDR3 contains 12 residues. This chain's CDR3 is CASTLGGGGYTF. CDR3 DNA sequence: TGTGCCAGCACCTTAGGAGGAGGTGGCTACACCTTC.

This clone was counted a few times. DNA of the CDR3: TGTGCCAGCAGCCAGTCGGTGGGGGGCACCGGGGAGCTGTTTTTT. Translating it yields CASSQSVGGTGELFF. The V and J genes are TRBV4-2 and TRBJ2-2; perhaps TRBD2 as D (6 bases). The germline CDR1 and CDR2 sequences are LGHNA and YNFKEQ. This CDR3 has 15 residues. Trimming removed 3 bases from V and 4 bases from J, with 12 bases in between.

This clone was seen more than once but under ten times. The rearrangement joins TRBV15 to TRBJ2-5; tentatively, D is TRBD2 (5 bases). The ends were cut back, 1 base at V and 2 bases at J, with 14 bases in the middle. Germline CDR1 and CDR2: LNHNV and YYDKDF (reference sequence). This CDR3 spans 16 amino acids. CDR3 in amino acids: CATSRGLPAAQETQYF. As DNA, the CDR3 is TGTGCCACCAGCAGAGGTCTCCCAGCGGCTCAAGAGACCCAGTACTTC.

The chain has TRBV5-4 and TRBJ2-2, with TRBD2 identical over 9 bases. The V segment lost 4 bases and the J segment 6 bases; nucleotides outside the gene matches: 10. Germline loops: CDR1 SGHNT, CDR2 YYREEE (reference sequence). The CDR3 extends over 16 amino acids. The CDR3 coding sequence is TGTGCCAGCAGCGAAATAGCGGGAGTGATAGCCGGGGAGCTGTTTTTT. It yields the protein CASSEIAGVIAGELFF.

J is TRBJ2-1 and V is TRBV19, with 7 bases lining up with TRBD2. The V gene end was trimmed by 1 base and the J gene end by 3 bases; junction bases not matched to a gene: 3. This CDR3 has 15 amino acids. The germline CDR1 and CDR2 sequences are LNHDA and SQIVND (reference sequence). The CDR3 DNA reads TGTGCCAGTAGTATAGGGCTAGCGGTCTACAATGAGCAGTTCTTC. This gives the protein CASSIGLAVYNEQFF.

This clone occurred once. The V and J genes are TRBV18 and TRBJ2-7; tentatively, D is TRBD1 (6 bases). V gave up 0 bases and J gave up 6 bases, with 15 bases separating them. The CDR3 contains 15 residues. From germline, CDR1 is KGHSH and CDR2 LQKENI. CDR3 sequence reads: CASSPPSRGMGEQYF. CDR3 in DNA: TGTGCCAGCTCACCACCGAGCAGGGGCATGGGCGAGCAGTACTTC.

A few counts support this clone. This rearrangement joins TRBV7-8 to TRBJ2-7; D call uncertain. Germline V gives CDR1 SGHVS, CDR2 FQNEAQ. The CDR3 is made up of 14 amino acids. V lost 4 bases and J lost 3, with 13 bases in between. CDR3 amino acids: CASSSLEKRYEQYF. The CDR3, as DNA: TGTGCCAGCAGCTCCCTGGAGAAGCGCTACGAGCAGTACTTC.

This clone was detected once. This sequence joins TRBV6-6 and TRBJ2-2; maybe TRBD1 (6 bases). This CDR3 spans 13 amino acids. Germline V gene data show CDR1 as MNHNY and CDR2 as SVGAGI (reference sequence). Between the trimmed V and J ends, which lost 6 bases and 6 bases, there was a span of 11 bases. The CDR3 protein is CASSHKGAGELFF. DNA for the CDR3: TGTGCCAGCAGCCACAAGGGGGCCGGGGAGCTGTTTTTT.

The rearrangement links TRBV4-1 to TRBJ2-3, with D perhaps matching TRBD2 (7 bases). The CDR3 has 16 amino acids. The germline V and J ends were trimmed by 1 base and 4 bases, with 15 bases remaining between them. Per germline, CDR1 MGHRA and CDR2 YSYEKL. The CDR3 sequence: CASSQVGAGVADTQYF. In nucleotides, the CDR3 is TGCGCCAGCAGCCAAGTGGGGGCGGGAGTAGCAGATACGCAGTATTTT.

In DNA, the CDR3 is TGTGCCAGCAGCGTAGACGCGAGCGGGGCCTACAATGAGCAGTTCTTC. Translated, it gives CASSVDASGAYNEQFF. The chain couples TRBV7-3 to TRBJ2-1; 7 bases align to TRBD2. Germline loops: CDR1 SGHTA, CDR2 FQGTGA. After removal of 5 bases from V and 2 bases from J, the junction contained 9 bases not matched to a gene. The CDR3 is 16 residues long.

This chain connects TRBV4-1 to TRBJ2-1; 13 bases map to TRBD2. Germline CDR1 reads MGHRA; CDR2 reads YSYEKL. Trimming took 4 bases from V and 2 from J; bases not matched to a gene: 8. The CDR3 extends over 18 amino acids. The CDR3 protein is CASSRWTSGSEAYNEQFF. DNA of the CDR3: TGCGCCAGCAGCCGGTGGACTAGCGGGAGTGAGGCCTACAATGAGCAGTTCTTC.

This clone has just a few counts. The chain has TRBV7-3 and TRBJ2-2, with D possibly being TRBD2 (6 bases). The CDR3 consists of 16 residues. V was trimmed by 2 bases and J by 2 bases, leaving 12 bases between them. Germline CDR1 SGHTA, CDR2 FQGTGA. This CDR3 is CASSLFGGINTGELFF. CDR3 coding DNA: TGTGCCAGCAGCTTATTCGGCGGGATTAACACCGGGGAGCTGTTTTTT. Combining the CDR3 with reference TRBV7-3 and TRBJ2-2 gives the whole variable domain GAGVSQTPSNKVTEKGKYVELRCDPISGHTALYWYRQSLGQGPEFLIYFQGTGAADDSGLPNDRFFAVRPEGSVSTLKIQRTERGDSAVYLCASSLFGGINTGELFFGEGSRLTVL.

This clone was observed a few times. This chain uses TRBV7-9 with TRBJ2-7; a weak D match, TRBD2 (6 bases). The V end was cut by 2 bases, the J end by 5 bases, with 10 bases between. Germline-derived CDR1 and CDR2 are SEHNR and FQNEAQ (reference sequence). The CDR3 extends over 13 amino acids. The CDR3: CASSLRGTDEQYF. In nucleotides, the CDR3 is TGTGCCAGCAGCTTACGGGGGACGGACGAGCAGTACTTC.

This clone was recorded a few times. V gene TRBV7-9 combines with J gene TRBJ1-4; D unclear. CDR3 length: 16 residues. Trimming stripped 3 bases from V and 4 bases from J, with 15 bases between. Germline values: CDR1 SEHNR, CDR2 FQNEAQ (reference sequence). Written as DNA, the CDR3 is TGTGCCAGCAGCTTTTTGGCTTCCGCCGATAATGAAAAACTGTTTTTT. Translated, it gives CASSFLASADNEKLFF.

The chain recombines TRBV2 with TRBJ2-4; maybe TRBD1 (6 bases). V shed 1 base and J shed 9 bases, with 13 bases lying between them. The germline gives CDR1 SNHLY, CDR2 FYNNEI. The CDR3 has 14 amino acids. The CDR3 bases are TGTGCCAGCAGTGAAGTTTACAGGGACGTCATTCAGTACTTC. As protein: CASSEVYRDVIQYF.

The CDR3 bases are TGTGCCAGCAGCTTTAGACTCGGTGAGCAGTTCTTC. Translated, it gives CASSFRLGEQFF. The chain couples TRBV2 to TRBJ2-1; no clear D gene. The CDR3 extends over 12 amino acids. Germline CDR1 is SNHLY and CDR2 is FYNNEI. V gave up 6 bases and J gave up 9 bases, with 12 bases separating them.

The chain uses TRBV6-4 and TRBJ1-2, with 8 bases identical to TRBD1. V lost 3 bases and J lost 8; bases outside the gene matches: 11. Germline lookup yields CDR1 MRHNA and CDR2 SNTAGT. The CDR3 spans 15 residues. In nucleotides, the CDR3 is TGTGCCAGCAGTGAAATAACAGGGGGATTGACGGGCTACACCTTC. It is translated as CASSEITGGLTGYTF.

CDR3 region: CASSVVGDGETQYF. The CDR3 nucleotides are TGTGCCAGCAGCGTAGTAGGAGACGGAGAGACCCAGTACTTC. The chain couples TRBV9 to TRBJ2-5; D is uncertain. Germline V CDR1 and CDR2: SGDLS, YYNGEE. Trimming took 0 bases from V and 4 from J, leaving 10 bases between them. The CDR3 sequence is 14 residues long.